Presented here are 14 T cell receptor beta chains from one specimen sequenced in a study of shared clonotypes between healthy human individuals. Naive CD8 cells lacked CD45RO and underwent positive selection for CCR7, leaving out terminally differentiated effector memory CD45RA+ cells. The method was immunoSEQ multiplex PCR; TCRdb's version includes in-frame clones alone and lacks a portion of them. Of roughly 770,000 clones listed, around 96% were seen once; the top ten hold under 0.25%. Sequenced input: naive CD8+ T cells sorted from blood. The receptors derive from a man aged 25 to 40 in good health.

The CDR3 DNA sequence: TGTGCCAGCAGCTTGGCCTCAGCGGGCCTATCCTACAATGAGCAGTTCTTC. Its protein product is CASSLASAGLSYNEQFF. The chain uses TRBV5-4 and TRBJ2-1; TRBD2 might be the D (6 bases). Germline assignment: CDR1 SGHNT and CDR2 YYREEE (reference sequence). The CDR3 has 17 residues. V was clipped by 0 bases and J by 1 base, with 14 bases between them. Full variable domain (outside the CDR3, taken from reference TRBV5-4 and TRBJ2-1): ETGVTQSPTHLIKTRGQQVTLRCSSQSGHNTVSWYQQALGQGPQFIFQYYREEENGRGNFPPRFSGLQFPNYSSELNVNALELDDSALYLCASSLASAGLSYNEQFFGPGTRLTVL.

This chain connects TRBV9 to TRBJ2-2, with 7 bases matching TRBD1. Germline CDR1 and CDR2: SGDLS and YYNGEE. Unmatched junction bases numbered 5, after V lost 6 bases and J lost 0 bases. The length of the CDR3 is 15 residues. The CDR3 here is CASTRDRTNTGELFF. In DNA, the CDR3 is TGTGCCAGCACCCGGGACAGAACGAACACCGGGGAGCTGTTTTTT.

The chain couples TRBV6-6 to TRBJ1-4; no clear D. This CDR3 has 14 residues. Germline CDR1 MNHNY, CDR2 SVGAGI (reference sequence). Trimming pared 8 bases from V and 4 bases from J, leaving 14 bases between. In DNA form, the CDR3 reads TGTGCCAGCGGGGTCGGGCTCTTTAATGAAAAACTGTTTTTT. Translated: CASGVGLFNEKLFF.

This rearrangement joins TRBV27 to TRBJ2-7, with D maybe TRBD1 (6 bases). This CDR3 has 17 residues. V was trimmed by 0 bases and J by 2 bases, leaving 17 bases between them. Per germline, CDR1 MNHEY and CDR2 SMNVEV (reference sequence). The CDR3 loop reads CASSLSLGDTTPYEQYF. The CDR3 DNA is TGTGCCAGCAGTTTATCGCTTGGGGACACAACCCCCTACGAGCAGTACTTC.

This chain connects TRBV5-5 to TRBJ2-5; tentative D call: TRBD1 (6 bases). The germline V and J ends were trimmed by 3 bases and 0 bases, with 21 bases remaining between them. Germline-derived CDR1 and CDR2 are SGHKS and YYEKEE (reference sequence). CDR3 length: 18 residues. This CDR3 reads CASSSWTHRDTYQETQYF. The CDR3 DNA reads as TGTGCCAGCAGCTCTTGGACCCACCGGGACACATACCAAGAGACCCAGTACTTC.

The chain joins TRBV15 to TRBJ2-1, with 13 bases matching TRBD2. Germline assignment: CDR1 LNHNV and CDR2 YYDKDF (reference sequence). V shed 5 bases and J 4 bases; nucleotides not matched to a gene: 8. This CDR3 has 17 residues. Written as DNA, the CDR3 is TGTGCCACCAGCCCACGGGGGACTAGCGGGACGTACAATGAGCAGTTCTTC. It is translated as CATSPRGTSGTYNEQFF.

CDR3 loop: CASSLARRAGQFF. CDR3 sequence (DNA): TGTGCCAGCAGTTTAGCGCGCAGGGCGGGGCAGTTCTTC. V gene TRBV27 combines with J gene TRBJ2-1, with D perhaps TRBD1 or TRBD2 (5 bases each). The CDR3 has 13 amino acids. Germline V gene lookup returns CDR1 MNHEY and CDR2 SMNVEV (reference sequence). V was shortened by 2 bases and J by 12 bases, with 14 bases between the two germline ends.

The J gene is TRBJ2-1, the V gene TRBV27, with D possibly matching TRBD2 (6 bases). V was shortened by 3 bases and J by 8 bases, with 17 bases between the two germline ends. Germline assignment: CDR1 MNHEY and CDR2 SMNVEV (reference sequence). CDR3 length equals 15 residues. DNA of the CDR3: TGTGCCAGCAGTTTCGCACGCGGGGTATTGGATGAGCAGTTCTTC. Its translation: CASSFARGVLDEQFF.

V is TRBV29-1 and J is TRBJ2-1; 10 bases are shared with TRBD2. This CDR3 comprises 14 residues. The V and J ends lost 1 base and 4 bases, in that order; junction bases with no gene match: 1. Looked up from germline, CDR1 is SQVTM and CDR2 is ANQGSEA. CDR3 protein: CSVEGTSGYNEQFF. Here the CDR3 DNA reads TGCAGCGTTGAAGGGACTAGCGGATACAATGAGCAGTTCTTC.

The chain has TRBV7-9 and TRBJ1-1; D uncertain. V was cut by 5 bases and J by 7 bases, with 11 bases left in between. In germline, CDR1 is SEHNR, CDR2 FQNEAQ (reference sequence). This CDR3 comprises 12 residues. The CDR3 sequence is CASSRLGDEAFF. The CDR3 bases are TGTGCCAGCAGCCGGCTGGGTGATGAAGCTTTCTTT.

The chain recombines TRBV14 with TRBJ2-2; no reliable D call. The length of the CDR3 is 14 residues. Per the germline V gene, CDR1 is SGHDN and CDR2 is FVKESK. With 5 bases removed from V and 1 base from J, the gap between germline ends came to 8 bases. CDR3 sequence: CASSRTGNTGELFF. CDR3 in DNA: TGTGCCAGCAGCAGGACGGGGAACACCGGGGAGCTGTTTTTT.

The chain has TRBV9 and TRBJ2-3; 11 bases are shared with TRBD1. CDR1 and CDR2 from the germline V gene are SGDLS and YYNGEE. The CDR3 spans 16 residues. The V gene end was trimmed by 4 bases and the J gene end by 5 bases; junction bases not matched to a gene: 9. In nucleotides, the CDR3 is TGTGCCAGCAGCCCACAGGGGACAGGGGGAGGAGATACGCAGTATTTT. As protein: CASSPQGTGGGDTQYF.

V gene TRBV6-5 combines with J gene TRBJ2-2; D is undetermined. The germline V gene has CDR1 MNHEY and CDR2 SVGAGI. The ends were cut back, 5 bases at V and 7 bases at J, with 11 bases in the middle. The CDR3 has 13 residues. The CDR3 DNA reads TGTGCCAGCAGTCTCTCGTGGGGCGGGGAGCTGTTTTTT. This codes for CASSLSWGGELFF.

V gene TRBV6-5 combines with J gene TRBJ2-7; no clear D. Trimming took off 9 bases at V and 5 bases at J, with 17 bases between the two ends. CDR1 and CDR2 from the germline V gene are MNHEY and SVGAGI. The CDR3 runs 13 residues. This CDR3 is CASSPLGINEQYF. In DNA form, the CDR3 reads TGTGCCAGTTCGCCCTTGGGGATAAACGAGCAGTACTTC.